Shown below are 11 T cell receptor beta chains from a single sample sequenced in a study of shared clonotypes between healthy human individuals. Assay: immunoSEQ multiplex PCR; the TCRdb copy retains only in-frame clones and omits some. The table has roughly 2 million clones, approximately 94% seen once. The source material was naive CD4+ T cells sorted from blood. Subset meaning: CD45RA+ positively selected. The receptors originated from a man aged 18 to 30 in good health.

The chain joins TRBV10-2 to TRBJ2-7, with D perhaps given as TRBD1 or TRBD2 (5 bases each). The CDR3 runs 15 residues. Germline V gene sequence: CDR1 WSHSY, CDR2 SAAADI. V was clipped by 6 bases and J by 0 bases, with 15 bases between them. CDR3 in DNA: TGCGCCAGCAGCGGGGCCGGGCTATACTCCTACGAGCAGTACTTC. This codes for CASSGAGLYSYEQYF.

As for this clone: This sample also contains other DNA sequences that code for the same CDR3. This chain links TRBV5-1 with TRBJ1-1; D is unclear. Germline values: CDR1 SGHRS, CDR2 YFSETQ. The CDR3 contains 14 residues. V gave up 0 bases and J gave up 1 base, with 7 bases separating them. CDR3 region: CASSLEGPNTEAFF. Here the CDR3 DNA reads TGCGCCAGCAGCTTGGAAGGTCCGAACACTGAAGCTTTCTTT.

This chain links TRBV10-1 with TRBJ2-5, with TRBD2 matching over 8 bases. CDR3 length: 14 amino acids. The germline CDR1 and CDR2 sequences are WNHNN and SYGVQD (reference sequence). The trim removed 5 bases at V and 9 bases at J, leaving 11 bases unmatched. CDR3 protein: CASSRTSGDYPQYF. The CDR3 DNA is TGCGCCAGCAGTCGAACTAGCGGAGACTACCCCCAGTACTTC.

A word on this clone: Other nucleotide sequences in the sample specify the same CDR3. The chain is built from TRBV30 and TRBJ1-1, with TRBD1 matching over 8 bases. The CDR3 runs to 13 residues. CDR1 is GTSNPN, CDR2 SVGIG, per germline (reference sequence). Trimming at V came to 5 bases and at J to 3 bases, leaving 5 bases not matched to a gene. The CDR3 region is CAWSGGRDTEAFF. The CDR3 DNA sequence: TGTGCCTGGTCAGGGGGCCGGGACACTGAAGCTTTCTTT.

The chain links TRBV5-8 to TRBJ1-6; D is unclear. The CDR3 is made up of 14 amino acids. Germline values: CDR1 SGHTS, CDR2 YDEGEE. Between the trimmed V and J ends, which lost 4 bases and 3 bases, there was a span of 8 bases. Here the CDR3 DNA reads TGTGCCAGCAGCGCCGGGGTCTATAATTCACCCCTCCACTTT. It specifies CASSAGVYNSPLHF.

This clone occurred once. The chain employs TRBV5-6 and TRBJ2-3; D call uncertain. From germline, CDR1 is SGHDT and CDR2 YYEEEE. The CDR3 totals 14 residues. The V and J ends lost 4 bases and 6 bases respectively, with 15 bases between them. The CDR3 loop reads CASSTAAPRDTQYF. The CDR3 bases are TGTGCCAGCAGCACTGCCGCCCCCCGGGATACGCAGTATTTT.

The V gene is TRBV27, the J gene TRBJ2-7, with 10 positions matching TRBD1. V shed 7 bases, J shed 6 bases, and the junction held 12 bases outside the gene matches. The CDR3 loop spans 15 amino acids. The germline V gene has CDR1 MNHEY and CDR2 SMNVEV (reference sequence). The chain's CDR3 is CASKRRDRGSGEQYF. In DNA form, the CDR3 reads TGTGCCAGCAAACGCCGGGACAGGGGATCGGGCGAGCAGTACTTC.

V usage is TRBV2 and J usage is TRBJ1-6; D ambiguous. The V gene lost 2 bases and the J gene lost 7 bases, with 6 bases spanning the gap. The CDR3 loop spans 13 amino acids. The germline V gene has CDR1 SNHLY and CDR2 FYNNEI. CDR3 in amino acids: CASSESRNSPLHF. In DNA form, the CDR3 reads TGTGCCAGCAGTGAATCCCGAAATTCACCCCTCCACTTT.

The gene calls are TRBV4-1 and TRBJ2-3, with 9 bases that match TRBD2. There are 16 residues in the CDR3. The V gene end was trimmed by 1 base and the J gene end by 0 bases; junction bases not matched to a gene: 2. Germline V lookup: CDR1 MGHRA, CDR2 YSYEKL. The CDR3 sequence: CASSQVAGVSTDTQYF. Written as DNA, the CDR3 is TGCGCCAGCAGCCAAGTAGCGGGGGTGAGCACAGATACGCAGTATTTT.

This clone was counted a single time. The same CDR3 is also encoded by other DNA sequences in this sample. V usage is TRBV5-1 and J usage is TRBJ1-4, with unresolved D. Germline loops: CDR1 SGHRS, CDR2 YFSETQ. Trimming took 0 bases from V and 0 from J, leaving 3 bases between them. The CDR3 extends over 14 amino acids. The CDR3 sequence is CASSLDTTNEKLFF. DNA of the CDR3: TGCGCCAGCAGCTTGGACACAACTAATGAAAAACTGTTTTTT.

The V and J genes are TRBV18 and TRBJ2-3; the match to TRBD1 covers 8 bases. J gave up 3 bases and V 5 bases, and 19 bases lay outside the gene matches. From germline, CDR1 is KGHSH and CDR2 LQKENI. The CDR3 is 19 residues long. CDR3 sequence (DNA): TGTGCCAGCTCAAGGACAGGGTTGGACTTAGGCAGGTGGACAGATACGCAGTATTTT. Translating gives CASSRTGLDLGRWTDTQYF.